What follows are 20 T cell receptor beta chains derived from one specimen sequenced in a study of T cell repertoires in cytomegalovirus infection. MiXCR was run by TCRdb on the reads, yielding one entry per CDR3 protein. The table lists approximately 750,000 distinct CDR3 sequences, 35% to 40% of them singletons. The sequenced sample consisted of PBMCs. These receptor sequences come from a human donor in good health (CMV status not recorded). Some clones in this sample may be carry-over from other donors' samples.

Concerning this clonotype itself: A junction end diverges from the germline sequence, so it may reflect a read error. The rearrangement uses TRBV2 and TRBJ1-2; 7 nucleotides agree with TRBD1. The CDR3 runs 12 residues. Germline values: CDR1 SNHLY, CDR2 FYNNEI. The CDR3 loop reads CASRRQGYGCTF. The CDR3 bases are TGTGCCAGCCGCCGACAGGGCTATGGCTGCACCTTC. The entire variable domain, with the rest obtained from reference TRBV2 and TRBJ1-2, is as follows: EPEVTQTPSHQVTQMGQEVILRCVPISNHLYFYWYRQILGQKVEFLVSFYNNEISEKSEIFDDQFSVERPDGSNFTLKIRSTKLEDSAMYFCASRRQGYGCTFGSGTRLTVV.

V gene TRBV19 combines with J gene TRBJ1-1; D is uncertain. V lost 0 bases and J 1 base, leaving 9 bases between the germline ends. The CDR3 length is 15 residues. Germline values: CDR1 LNHDA, CDR2 SQIVND (reference sequence). The CDR3 here is CASSIERASNTEAFF. The DNA of the CDR3 is TGTGCCAGTAGTATAGAACGGGCTTCGAACACTGAAGCTTTCTTT. Using reference TRBV19 and TRBJ1-1 for the parts outside the CDR3, the full variable domain is DGGITQSPKYLFRKEGQNVTLSCEQNLNHDAMYWYRQDPGQGLRLIYYSQIVNDFQKGDIAEGYSVSREKKESFPLTVTSAQKNPTAFYLCASSIERASNTEAFFGQGTRLTVV.

The CDR3 DNA reads TGCAGTGCTAGAGATGGGACGGACAGAGGACAGAACTATGGCTACACCTTC. This translates into CSARDGTDRGQNYGYTF. The chain uses TRBV20-1 and TRBJ1-2, with D perhaps TRBD1 (6 bases). The germline gives CDR1 DFQATT, CDR2 SNEGSKA (reference sequence). V lost 0 bases and J lost 2, with 19 bases in between. The CDR3 totals 17 residues.

This chain joins TRBV20-1 and TRBJ2-3; 16 bases are shared with TRBD2. V trimming: 3 bases; J trimming: 3 bases; junction bases outside the gene matches: 21. The CDR3 is 22 residues long. Germline V gene data show CDR1 as DFQATT and CDR2 as SNEGSKA (reference sequence). CDR3 in amino acids: CSAREIYPGLAGGPDMTDTQYF. The CDR3 DNA reads TGCAGTGCTAGGGAGATTTACCCGGGACTAGCGGGGGGGCCCGATATGACAGATACGCAGTATTTT.

The chain couples TRBV29-1 to TRBJ2-1; D is unresolved. The CDR3 runs to 16 residues. CDR1 is SQVTM, CDR2 ANQGSEA, per germline. The V end lost 1 base, the J end lost 8 bases, and 21 bases lay between the germline ends. CDR3 residues: CSVEVPDPRRYHEQFF. DNA for the CDR3: TGCAGCGTTGAAGTCCCGGACCCCAGACGATACCATGAGCAGTTCTTC.

This clonotype was counted only a few times. The chain uses TRBV19 and TRBJ1-5; D may be TRBD1 (5 bases). CDR3 length: 17 residues. Trimming took off 6 bases at V and 1 base at J, with 19 bases between the two ends. Germline V gene sequence: CDR1 LNHDA, CDR2 SQIVND (reference sequence). The CDR3 sequence: CASRMGGSGPSNQPQHF. Here the CDR3 DNA reads TGTGCCAGTAGAATGGGGGGTTCAGGGCCCAGCAATCAGCCCCAGCATTTT.

This sequence joins TRBV5-4 and TRBJ2-1; D may be TRBD1 (5 bases). V was pared by 0 bases and J by 5 bases, with 9 bases between. Germline V gene sequence: CDR1 SGHNT, CDR2 YYREEE (reference sequence). The length of the CDR3 is 14 residues. For the CDR3, the DNA is TGTGCCAGCAGCTTGGGTATCAGGGACAATGAGCAGTTCTTC. Translated: CASSLGIRDNEQFF.

J is TRBJ1-2 and V is TRBV12-3 or TRBV12-4; TRBD1 might be the D (5 bases). Trimming removed 3 bases from V and 8 bases from J, with 16 bases in between. The CDR3 sequence is 14 residues long. CDR3 residues: CASSFRGDVGGYTF. The CDR3 DNA is TGTGCCAGCAGTTTTCGAGGGGATGTCGGAGGCTACACCTTC.

In its sample, this clonotype was seen a few times. The V gene is TRBV28, the J gene TRBJ1-1, with a weak D call TRBD1 (5 bases). The CDR3 is 8 residues long. The germline CDR1 and CDR2 sequences are MDHEN and SYDVKM. CDR3 sequence (DNA): TGTTTCCAGGGAGGGGCTTTCTTT. Residues: CFQGGAFF.

This sequence joins TRBV6-6 and TRBJ1-1; D unresolved. CDR1 MNHNY and CDR2 SVGAGI come from the germline V gene (reference sequence). V lost 2 bases and J lost 8, with 12 bases in between. The CDR3 contains 13 residues. This chain's CDR3 is CASSYDTSGEAFF. The CDR3, as DNA: TGTGCCAGCAGTTACGACACCTCGGGGGAAGCTTTCTTT.

This clonotype was recorded only once. The chain couples TRBV12-3 or TRBV12-4 to TRBJ2-1, with TRBD1 identical over 8 bases. Trimming took 4 bases from V and 6 from J; bases not matched to a gene: 11. The CDR3 loop spans 16 amino acids. Here the CDR3 reads CASSSLRDRRFNEQFF. CDR3 sequence (DNA): TGTGCCAGCAGTTCGCTCCGGGACAGGAGATTCAATGAGCAGTTCTTC.

CDR3 bases: TGCGCCAGCAGAGCCGACCCGGGACTGTTGCCAGATACGCAGTATTTT. Its translation is CASRADPGLLPDTQYF. The chain couples TRBV4-1 to TRBJ2-3, with D possibly matching TRBD2 (6 bases). The CDR3 length is 16 residues. With 6 bases removed from V and 4 bases from J, the gap between germline ends came to 20 bases. Germline loops: CDR1 MGHRA, CDR2 YSYEKL.

This sequence joins TRBV29-1 and TRBJ1-5; tentative D call: TRBD1 (5 bases). The germline V gene encodes CDR1 SQVTM and CDR2 ANQGSEA. Trimming left V 6 bases short and J 0 bases short, with 9 bases between. The CDR3 consists of 13 residues. The CDR3 protein is CSVADSSNQPQHF. The CDR3 nucleotides read TGCAGCGTCGCAGACAGTAGCAATCAGCCCCAGCATTTT.

The chain links TRBV18 to TRBJ1-1; D is ambiguous. This CDR3 region has 14 residues. V lost 5 bases to trimming and J lost 0 bases, with 10 bases between them. The V gene's germline CDR1 is KGHSH and CDR2 LQKENI. This CDR3 reads CASSGTLLNTEAFF. The CDR3 DNA reads TGTGCCAGCTCAGGAACCCTTCTGAACACTGAAGCTTTCTTT. Filled out from reference TRBV18 and TRBJ1-1, the complete variable domain reads NAGVMQNPRHLVRRRGQEARLRCSPMKGHSHVYWYRQLPEEGLKFMVYLQKENIIDESGMPKERFSAEFPKEGPSILRIQQVVRGDSAAYFCASSGTLLNTEAFFGQGTRLTVV.

This chain connects TRBV6-8 to TRBJ2-3, with 13 bases identical to TRBD2. Germline CDR1 reads MNHGY; CDR2 reads SAAAGT. J was trimmed by 2 bases and V by 2 bases; bases with no gene match: 4. The CDR3 is 17 amino acids. The CDR3 bases are TGTGCCAGCAGTTACCGGACTAGCGGGGGCCACACAGATACGCAGTATTTT. It yields the protein CASSYRTSGGHTDTQYF.

A few counts support this clonotype. Here the CDR3 reads CASSIGGNYEQYF. The CDR3 DNA reads TGTGCCAGTAGTATTGGGGGAAACTACGAGCAGTACTTC. The chain links TRBV19 to TRBJ2-7; D tentatively fits TRBD1 or TRBD2 (5 bases each). CDR3 length: 13 amino acids. The V gene's germline CDR1 is LNHDA and CDR2 SQIVND (reference sequence). V lost 3 bases and J 3 bases, leaving 9 bases between the germline ends.

This clonotype was recorded at least ten times. The chain employs TRBV5-5 and TRBJ2-5; 7 bases line up with TRBD2. The V gene's germline CDR1 is SGHKS and CDR2 YYEKEE (reference sequence). The CDR3 spans 15 residues. The trim removed 0 bases at V and 6 bases at J, leaving 8 bases unmatched. CDR3 residues: CASSLEAGLGKTQYF. CDR3 coding DNA: TGTGCCAGCAGCTTGGAAGCGGGGCTAGGGAAGACCCAGTACTTC.

CDR3 loop: CASSIAVGSTYEQYF. The CDR3 region has the DNA TGTGCCAGTAGTATCGCGGTAGGGTCGACCTACGAGCAGTACTTC. This rearrangement joins TRBV19 to TRBJ2-7, with unresolved D. V dropped 3 bases and J dropped 2 bases, with 14 bases sitting between them. CDR1 is LNHDA and CDR2 is SQIVND in the germline V gene (reference sequence). There are 15 residues in the CDR3.

The chain couples TRBV19 to TRBJ2-2; D is ambiguous. The CDR3 spans 13 residues. The germline V and J ends were trimmed by 9 bases and 14 bases, with 22 bases remaining between them. Germline values: CDR1 LNHDA, CDR2 SQIVND (reference sequence). Here the CDR3 reads CASNPGRTGELFF. DNA for the CDR3: TGTGCCAGCAACCCGGGCCGAACCGGCGAACTGTTTTTT. Based on the CDR3 plus reference TRBV19 and TRBJ2-2, the full variable domain is DGGITQSPKYLFRKEGQNVTLSCEQNLNHDAMYWYRQDPGQGLRLIYYSQIVNDFQKGDIAEGYSVSREKKESFPLTVTSAQKNPTAFYLCASNPGRTGELFFGEGSRLTVL.

This clonotype has a count of ten or more. The chain links TRBV7-2 to TRBJ1-3; D might be TRBD1 (6 bases). Germline CDR1 and CDR2: SGHTA and FQGNSA. The V gene lost 2 bases and the J gene lost 4 bases, with 15 bases spanning the gap. This CDR3 is built from 16 residues. CDR3 in DNA: TGTGCCAGCAGCTTAATGGGAACAGGGATGGGAAACACCATATATTTT. As protein: CASSLMGTGMGNTIYF.